These 19 T cell receptor beta chains originate from one sample sequenced in a study of beta chain features in type 1 diabetes. General study findings and limits: Among patients with Type 1 diabetes, TCRB CDR3s were moderately but significantly shorter in every one of the four CD4+ subsets.

Their target antigens are unknown. Sequenced material consisted of expressed TCRB transcripts (all of the isolated RNA was reverse transcribed). TCRdb's copy holds only in-frame clones and misses some; the assay was immunoSEQ multiplex PCR. The data contain over 150,000 clones, less than 9.5% of them singletons. Sequencing was performed on central memory CD4+ T cells from blood. The receptors stem from a woman between 40 and 55 years old with type 1 diabetes.

This clone has a handful of counts. This rearrangement joins TRBV27 to TRBJ1-1; 9 nucleotides align to TRBD1. J lost 8 bases, V lost 2 bases, and 9 bases had no gene match. This CDR3 spans 15 amino acids. From germline, CDR1 is MNHEY and CDR2 SMNVEV (reference sequence). CDR3 amino acids: CASSLRGGTGIEAFF. DNA for the CDR3: TGTGCCAGCAGTTTAAGGGGGGGGACAGGGATCGAAGCTTTCTTT.

This clone occurred a few times. The chain links TRBV30 to TRBJ1-1, with unresolved D. V lost 5 bases to trimming and J lost 4 bases, with 11 bases between them. CDR1 is GTSNPN and CDR2 is SVGIG in the germline V gene (reference sequence). The CDR3 contains 12 residues. The DNA of the CDR3 is TGTGCCTGGCAGCGTACGAGCACTGAAGCTTTCTTT. Residues: CAWQRTSTEAFF.

The chain links TRBV6-5 to TRBJ2-3; the D gene is possibly TRBD2 (6 bases). Trimming removed 2 bases from V and 3 bases from J, with 12 bases in between. The CDR3 runs to 15 residues. Germline lookup yields CDR1 MNHEY and CDR2 SVGAGI. Here the CDR3 DNA reads TGTGCCAGCAGTTACAGAACCGGGACTACAGATACGCAGTATTTT. Its protein product is CASSYRTGTTDTQYF.

This clone turned up a few times. This chain uses TRBV6-6 with TRBJ1-5; the D is unclear. V shed 0 bases and J shed 5 bases, with 11 bases lying between them. The CDR3 runs 15 residues. Germline assignment: CDR1 MNHNY and CDR2 SVGAGI (reference sequence). CDR3 residues: CASSYSIGGDQPQHF. In nucleotides, the CDR3 is TGTGCCAGCAGTTACTCGATCGGAGGCGATCAGCCCCAGCATTTT.

This clone was detected only a few times. This chain joins TRBV4-1 and TRBJ2-3; 7 bases fit TRBD2. V lost 5 bases, J lost 4 bases, and 6 bases stayed unmatched. The CDR3 totals 14 residues. Germline assignment: CDR1 MGHRA and CDR2 YSYEKL. The DNA of the CDR3 is TGCGCCAGCAGCTCGAGGGAGGGCGCAGATACGCAGTATTTT. Its translation is CASSSREGADTQYF.

In this sample, this clone turned up a few times. The rearrangement uses TRBV5-4 and TRBJ1-2; D possibly corresponds to TRBD1 (5 bases). CDR1 is SGHNT, CDR2 YYREEE, per germline (reference sequence). The CDR3 has 14 amino acids. The V and J ends lost 2 bases and 3 bases respectively, with 11 bases between them. CDR3 nucleotides: TGTGCCAGCAGCTTCTGGGGCAGCCACTATGGCTACACCTTC. Protein sequence: CASSFWGSHYGYTF.

The table lists this clone with a few counts. The V call is TRBV5-1, the J call TRBJ2-5; a possible D gene is TRBD2 (5 bases). CDR1 SGHRS and CDR2 YFSETQ come from the germline V gene. This CDR3 comprises 15 residues. V lost 1 base and J 2 bases, leaving 12 bases between the germline ends. CDR3 sequence (DNA): TGCGCCAGCAGCTTGACGATCGGGATTCAAGAGACCCAGTACTTC. Translated, it gives CASSLTIGIQETQYF.

This clone was observed a handful of times. The V gene is TRBV7-2, the J gene TRBJ2-3; 11 bases line up with TRBD2. Germline CDR1 reads SGHTA; CDR2 reads FQGNSA. V trimming: 4 bases; J trimming: 3 bases; junction bases outside the gene matches: 6. The CDR3 has 16 residues. The CDR3 loop reads CASSWGRTSGTDTQYF. The CDR3 region has the DNA TGTGCCAGCAGCTGGGGGCGGACTAGCGGGACAGATACGCAGTATTTT.

This clone has more than one count but fewer than ten. This chain connects TRBV5-1 to TRBJ2-7, with 7 bases fitting TRBD1. Unmatched junction bases numbered 4, after V lost 2 bases and J lost 8 bases. CDR1 is SGHRS and CDR2 is YFSETQ in the germline V gene. The CDR3 loop spans 12 amino acids. CDR3 protein: CASSFDREQQYF. Here the CDR3 DNA reads TGCGCCAGCAGCTTCGACAGGGAACAGCAGTACTTC.

The gene calls are TRBV5-1 and TRBJ2-5; D possibly matches TRBD1 or TRBD2 (5 bases each). The CDR3 spans 14 residues. Germline CDR1 reads SGHRS; CDR2 reads YFSETQ. The V gene lost 4 bases and the J gene lost 1 base, with 11 bases spanning the gap. CDR3 nucleotides: TGCGCCAGCAGCCTGGGACGGAGCCAAGAGACCCAGTACTTC. This translates into CASSLGRSQETQYF.

This clone has more than one count but fewer than ten. One junction end disagrees with the germline gene, perhaps due to a read error. This sequence joins TRBV18 and TRBJ2-7, with D perhaps TRBD1 (6 bases). There are 12 residues in the CDR3. Per the germline V gene, CDR1 is KGHSH and CDR2 is LQKENI. The CDR3 nucleotides are TGTGCCAGCTCACCAGGTGGCAGGGGCCCTATTTTC. Amino acid sequence: CASSPGGRGPIF.

V and J are TRBV5-1 and TRBJ1-5, with TRBD1 identical over 8 bases. In germline, CDR1 is SGHRS, CDR2 YFSETQ. CDR3 length: 15 residues. V was pared by 4 bases and J by 4 bases, with 7 bases of the junction left unmatched. CDR3 bases: TGCGCCAGCAGCGTAATGGGACAGGATAATCAGCCCCAGCATTTT. This translates into CASSVMGQDNQPQHF.

This clone was detected a few times. The V gene is TRBV7-2, the J gene TRBJ2-2, with D perhaps matching TRBD2 (5 bases). V lost 8 bases, J lost 3 bases, and 16 bases lay in between. Per germline, CDR1 SGHTA and CDR2 FQGNSA. CDR3 length: 15 residues. This CDR3 reads CASSLRGLDTGELFF. The CDR3 bases are TGTGCCAGCTCGCTCAGAGGGTTGGACACCGGGGAGCTGTTTTTT.

This clone came up a few times. The rearrangement links TRBV19 to TRBJ2-1; D is perhaps TRBD1 (5 bases). Germline lookup yields CDR1 LNHDA and CDR2 SQIVND (reference sequence). V was pared by 2 bases and J by 8 bases, with 10 bases between. The CDR3 spans 13 residues. The CDR3 coding sequence is TGTGCCAGTAGTATATCAGGGCACGATGAGCAGTTCTTC. This codes for CASSISGHDEQFF.

This clone came up many times. This rearrangement joins TRBV10-3 to TRBJ2-7; 7 positions match TRBD1. J lost 4 bases, V lost 8 bases, and 5 bases had no gene match. Germline-derived CDR1 and CDR2 are ENHRY and SYGVKD. This CDR3 spans 12 amino acids. CDR3: CAIDAGGYEQYF. As DNA, the CDR3 is TGTGCCATCGATGCAGGGGGTTACGAGCAGTACTTC.

The chain has TRBV4-3 and TRBJ1-2, with a weak D call TRBD1 (6 bases). This CDR3 is built from 15 residues. Germline CDR1 is LGHNA and CDR2 is YSLEER. V was clipped by 0 bases and J by 6 bases, with 14 bases between them. CDR3: CASSQEGGRRDGYTF. The CDR3, as DNA: TGCGCCAGCAGCCAAGAAGGGGGACGTCGGGATGGCTACACCTTC.

This chain joins TRBV7-9 and TRBJ2-1; 7 bases match TRBD2. Per the germline V gene, CDR1 is SEHNR and CDR2 is FQNEAQ (reference sequence). The CDR3 runs 15 residues. The junction had 6 bases not matched to a gene; V was cut back by 3 bases and J by 4 bases. In DNA form, the CDR3 reads TGTGCCAGCAGCTTTGGGCGGGGAGGGTACAATGAGCAGTTCTTC. This codes for CASSFGRGGYNEQFF.

The chain links TRBV13 to TRBJ2-3, with TRBD1 matching 9 bases. Germline V gene data show CDR1 as PRHDT and CDR2 as FYEKMQ (reference sequence). Germline trimming cut 5 bases from V and 3 bases from J; bases unmatched to any gene: 3. This CDR3 spans 14 amino acids. Here the CDR3 reads CASSHGTGTDTQYF. The CDR3 DNA sequence: TGTGCCAGCAGCCATGGGACAGGGACAGATACGCAGTATTTT.

In this sample, this clone turned up a few times. V and J are TRBV9 and TRBJ1-6; D is ambiguous. The germline gives CDR1 SGDLS, CDR2 YYNGEE. V was clipped by 2 bases and J by 7 bases, with 13 bases between them. This CDR3 contains 15 residues. The CDR3 DNA is TGTGCCAGCAGCGTGGCGGGCTTCGGGAATTCACCCCTCCACTTT. Its protein is CASSVAGFGNSPLHF.